The sequence of this T cell receptor (beta chain) was determined in a study of cytomegalovirus exposure and HLA in healthy donors. Study-level information: Earlier, approximately 180 million T cells were analyzed, and fewer than 120 million unique TCR beta sequences were found among them. An early data release held tens of millions of unique TCRs from HLA-typed donors.

Regarding this clone: Its antigen is undetermined.

The PCR made use of 60 Vbeta and 13 Jbeta primers. The assay was immunoSEQ multiplex PCR, and TCRdb's table has in-frame clones only and misses some. The sample yields roughly 180,000 clones, roughly 80% seen once. The study, taken as a whole, reports: In a later analysis, DRB1 alleles had the most associated TCRs; HLA-C alleles the fewest. Reports indicated that the classifier achieved high specificity and sensitivity in diagnosing cytomegalovirus status.

The germline V gene has CDR1 SGHTA and CDR2 FQGNSA. Trimming removed 5 bases from V and 1 base from J, with 14 bases in between. This CDR3 region has 15 residues. The chain carries TRBV7-2 and TRBJ1-1; D may be TRBD1 (5 bases). The material sequenced was PBMCs. This TCR was recovered from a man younger than 45 in good health and CMV-seronegative. The CDR3 nucleotides read TGTGCCAGCAGCGGCGTGGGACTCCAGAACACTGAAGCTTTCTTT. Translation gives CASSGVGLQNTEAFF.